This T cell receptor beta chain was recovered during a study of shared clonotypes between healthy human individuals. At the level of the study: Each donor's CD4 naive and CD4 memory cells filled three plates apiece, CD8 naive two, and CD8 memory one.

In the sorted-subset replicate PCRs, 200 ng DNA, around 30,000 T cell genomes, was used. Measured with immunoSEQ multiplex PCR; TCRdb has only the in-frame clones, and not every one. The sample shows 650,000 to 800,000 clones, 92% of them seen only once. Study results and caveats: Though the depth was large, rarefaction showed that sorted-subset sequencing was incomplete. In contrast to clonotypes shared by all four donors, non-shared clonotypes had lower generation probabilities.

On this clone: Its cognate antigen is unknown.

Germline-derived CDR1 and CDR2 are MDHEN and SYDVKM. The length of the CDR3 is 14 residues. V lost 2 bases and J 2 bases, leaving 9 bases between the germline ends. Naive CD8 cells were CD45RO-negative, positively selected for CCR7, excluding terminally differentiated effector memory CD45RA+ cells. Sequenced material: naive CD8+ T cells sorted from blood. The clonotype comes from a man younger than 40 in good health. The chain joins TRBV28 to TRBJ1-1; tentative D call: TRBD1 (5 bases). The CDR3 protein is CASSLEDTNTEAFF. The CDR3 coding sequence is TGTGCCAGCAGTTTAGAGGACACAAACACTGAAGCTTTCTTT.